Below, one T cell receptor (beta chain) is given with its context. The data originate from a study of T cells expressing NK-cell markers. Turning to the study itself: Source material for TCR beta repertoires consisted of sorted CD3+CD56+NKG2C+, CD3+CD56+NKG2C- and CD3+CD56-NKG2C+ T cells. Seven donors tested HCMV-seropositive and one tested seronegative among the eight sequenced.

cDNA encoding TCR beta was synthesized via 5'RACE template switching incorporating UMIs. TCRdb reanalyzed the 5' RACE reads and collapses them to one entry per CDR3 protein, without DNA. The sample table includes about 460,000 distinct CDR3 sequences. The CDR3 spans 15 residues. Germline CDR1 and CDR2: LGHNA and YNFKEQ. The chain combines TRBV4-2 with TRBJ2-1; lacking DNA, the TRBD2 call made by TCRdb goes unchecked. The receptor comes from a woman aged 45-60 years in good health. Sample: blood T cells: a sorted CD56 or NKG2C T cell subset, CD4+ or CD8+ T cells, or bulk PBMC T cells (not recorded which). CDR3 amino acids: CASSPSSAESNEQFF.